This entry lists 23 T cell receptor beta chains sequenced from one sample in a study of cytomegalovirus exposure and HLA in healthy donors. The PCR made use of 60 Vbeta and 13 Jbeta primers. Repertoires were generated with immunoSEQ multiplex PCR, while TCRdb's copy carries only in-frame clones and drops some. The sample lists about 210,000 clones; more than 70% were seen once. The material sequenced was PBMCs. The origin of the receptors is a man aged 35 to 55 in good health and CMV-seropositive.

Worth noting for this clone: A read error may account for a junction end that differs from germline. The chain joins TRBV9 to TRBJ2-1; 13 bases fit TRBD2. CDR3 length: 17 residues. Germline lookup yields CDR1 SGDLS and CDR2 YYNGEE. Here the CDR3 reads CASSEGLAGTFYDEQFF. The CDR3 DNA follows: TGTGCCAGCAGCGAGGGACTAGCGGGAACCTTCTACGATGAGCAGTTCTTC.

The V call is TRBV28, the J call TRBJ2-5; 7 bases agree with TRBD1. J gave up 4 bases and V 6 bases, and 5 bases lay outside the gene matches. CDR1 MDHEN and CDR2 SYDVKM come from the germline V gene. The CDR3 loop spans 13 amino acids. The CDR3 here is CASSRQGTETQYF. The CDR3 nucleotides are TGTGCCAGCAGCCGACAGGGAACAGAGACCCAGTACTTC. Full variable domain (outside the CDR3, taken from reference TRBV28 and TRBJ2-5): DVKVTQSSRYLVKRTGEKVFLECVQDMDHENMFWYRQDPGLGLRLIYFSYDVKMKEKGDIPEGYSVSREKKERFSLILESASTNQTSMYLCASSRQGTETQYFGPGTRLLVL.

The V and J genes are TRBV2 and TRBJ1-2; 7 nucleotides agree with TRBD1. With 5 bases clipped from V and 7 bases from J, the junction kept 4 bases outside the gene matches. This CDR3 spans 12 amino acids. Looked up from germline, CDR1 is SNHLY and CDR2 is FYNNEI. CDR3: CASSQNRGGYTF. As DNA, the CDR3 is TGTGCCAGCAGTCAGAACAGGGGTGGCTACACCTTC.

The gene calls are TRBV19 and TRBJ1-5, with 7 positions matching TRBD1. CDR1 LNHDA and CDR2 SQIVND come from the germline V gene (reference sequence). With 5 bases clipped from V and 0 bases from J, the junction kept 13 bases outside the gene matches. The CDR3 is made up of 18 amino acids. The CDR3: CASSGGTVPKPSNQPQHF. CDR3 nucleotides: TGTGCCAGTAGTGGGGGGACAGTTCCTAAACCTAGCAATCAGCCCCAGCATTTT.

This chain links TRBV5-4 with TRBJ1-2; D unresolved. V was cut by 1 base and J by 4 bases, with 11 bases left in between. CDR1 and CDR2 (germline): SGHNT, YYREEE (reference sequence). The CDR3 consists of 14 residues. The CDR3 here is CASSLPGVGYGYTF. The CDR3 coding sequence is TGTGCCAGCAGCTTGCCCGGAGTTGGCTATGGCTACACCTTC.

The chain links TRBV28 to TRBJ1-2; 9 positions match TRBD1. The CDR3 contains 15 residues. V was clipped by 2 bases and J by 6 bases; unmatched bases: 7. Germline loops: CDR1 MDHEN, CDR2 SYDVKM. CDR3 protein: CASSLGADRGNGYTF. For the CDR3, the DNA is TGTGCCAGCAGTTTAGGGGCGGACAGGGGCAATGGCTACACCTTC.

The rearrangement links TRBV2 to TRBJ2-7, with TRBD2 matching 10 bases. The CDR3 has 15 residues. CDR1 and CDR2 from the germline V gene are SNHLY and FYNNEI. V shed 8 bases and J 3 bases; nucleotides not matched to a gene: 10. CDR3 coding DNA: TGTGCCAGCCGGATTAGCGGGAGGAGAGACTACGAGCAGTACTTC. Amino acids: CASRISGRRDYEQYF. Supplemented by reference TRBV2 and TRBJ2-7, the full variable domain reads EPEVTQTPSHQVTQMGQEVILRCVPISNHLYFYWYRQILGQKVEFLVSFYNNEISEKSEIFDDQFSVERPDGSNFTLKIRSTKLEDSAMYFCASRISGRRDYEQYFGPGTRLTVT.

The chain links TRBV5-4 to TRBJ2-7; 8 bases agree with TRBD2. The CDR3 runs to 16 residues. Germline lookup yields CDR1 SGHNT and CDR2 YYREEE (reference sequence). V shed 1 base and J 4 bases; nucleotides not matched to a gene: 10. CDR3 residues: CASSLQVASSGYEQYF. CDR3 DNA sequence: TGTGCCAGCAGCTTGCAGGTGGCCTCTAGCGGGTACGAGCAGTACTTC.

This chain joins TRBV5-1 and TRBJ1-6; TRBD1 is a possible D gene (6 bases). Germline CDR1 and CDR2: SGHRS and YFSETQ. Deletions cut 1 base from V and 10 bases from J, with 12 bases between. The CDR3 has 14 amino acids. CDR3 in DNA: TGCGCCAGCAGCTTGTACAGGGAAAGCTCACCCCTCCACTTT. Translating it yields CASSLYRESSPLHF. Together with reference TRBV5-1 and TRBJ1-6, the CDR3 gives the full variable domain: KAGVTQTPRYLIKTRGQQVTLSCSPISGHRSVSWYQQTPGQGLQFLFEYFSETQRNKGNFPGRFSGRQFSNSRSEMNVSTLELGDSALYLCASSLYRESSPLHFGNGTRLTVT.

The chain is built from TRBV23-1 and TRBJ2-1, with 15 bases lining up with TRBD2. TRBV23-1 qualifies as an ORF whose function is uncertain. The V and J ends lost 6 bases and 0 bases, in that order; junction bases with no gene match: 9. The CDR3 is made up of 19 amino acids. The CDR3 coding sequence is TGCGCCAGCAGCCGGACTAGCGGGAGGGCCCTAAGCTCCTACAATGAGCAGTTCTTC. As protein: CASSRTSGRALSSYNEQFF.

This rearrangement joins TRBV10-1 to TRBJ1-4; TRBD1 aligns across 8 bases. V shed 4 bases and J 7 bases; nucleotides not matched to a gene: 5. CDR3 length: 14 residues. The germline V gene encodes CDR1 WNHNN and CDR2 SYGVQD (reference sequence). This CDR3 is CASSGDRKFEKLFF. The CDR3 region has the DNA TGCGCCAGCAGTGGGGACAGGAAGTTTGAAAAACTGTTTTTT.

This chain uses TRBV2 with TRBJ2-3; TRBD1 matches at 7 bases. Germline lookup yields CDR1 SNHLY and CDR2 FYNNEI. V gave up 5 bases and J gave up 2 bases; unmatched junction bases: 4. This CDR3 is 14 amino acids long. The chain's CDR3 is CASSRDRPTDTQYF. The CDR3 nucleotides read TGTGCCAGCAGTAGGGACAGACCCACAGATACGCAGTATTTT.

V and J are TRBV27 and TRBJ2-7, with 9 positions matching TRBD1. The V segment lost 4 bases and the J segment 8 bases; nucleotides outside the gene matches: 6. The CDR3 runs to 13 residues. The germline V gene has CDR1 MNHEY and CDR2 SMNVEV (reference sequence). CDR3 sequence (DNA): TGTGCCAGCAGTTCCGGGACAGGGTATAAGCAGTACTTC. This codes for CASSSGTGYKQYF.

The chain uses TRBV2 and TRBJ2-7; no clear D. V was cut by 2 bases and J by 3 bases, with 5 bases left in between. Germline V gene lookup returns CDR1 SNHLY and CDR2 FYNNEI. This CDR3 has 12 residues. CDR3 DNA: TGTGCCAGCAGTGAAAGCAACTACGAGCAGTACTTC. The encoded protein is CASSESNYEQYF.

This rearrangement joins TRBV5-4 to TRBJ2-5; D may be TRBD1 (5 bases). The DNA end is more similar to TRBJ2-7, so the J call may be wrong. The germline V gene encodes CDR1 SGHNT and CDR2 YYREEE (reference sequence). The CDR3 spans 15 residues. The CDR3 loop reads CASSLKLGVTGEQYF. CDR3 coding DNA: TGTGCCAGCAGCTTAAAGCTAGGTGTAACAGGCGAGCAGTACTTC.

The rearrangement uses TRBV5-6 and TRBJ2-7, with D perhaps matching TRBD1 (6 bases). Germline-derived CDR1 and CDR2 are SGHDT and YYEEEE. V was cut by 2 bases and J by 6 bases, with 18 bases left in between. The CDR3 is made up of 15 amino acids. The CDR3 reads CASSLPSGVRGEQYF. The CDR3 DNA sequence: TGTGCCAGCAGCTTACCCTCAGGGGTTCGCGGCGAGCAGTACTTC.

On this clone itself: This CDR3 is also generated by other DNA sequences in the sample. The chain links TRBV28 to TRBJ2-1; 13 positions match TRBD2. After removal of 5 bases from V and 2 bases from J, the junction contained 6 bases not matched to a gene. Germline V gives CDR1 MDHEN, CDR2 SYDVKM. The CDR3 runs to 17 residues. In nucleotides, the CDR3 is TGTGCCAGCAGTCCCCGCGGACTAGCGGGGGCCTACAATGAGCAGTTCTTC. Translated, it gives CASSPRGLAGAYNEQFF.

The CDR3 DNA reads as TGCGCCAGCAGCTTGGAGGGGGGGGCCTACAATGAGCAGTTCTTC. Translation: CASSLEGGAYNEQFF. The rearrangement joins TRBV5-1 to TRBJ2-1; maybe TRBD2 (7 bases). CDR1 is SGHRS and CDR2 is YFSETQ in the germline V gene. The V and J ends lost 0 bases and 2 bases respectively, with 9 bases between them. The CDR3 is made up of 15 amino acids. Full variable domain (rest looked up from reference TRBV5-1 and TRBJ2-1): KAGVTQTPRYLIKTRGQQVTLSCSPISGHRSVSWYQQTPGQGLQFLFEYFSETQRNKGNFPGRFSGRQFSNSRSEMNVSTLELGDSALYLCASSLEGGAYNEQFFGPGTRLTVL.

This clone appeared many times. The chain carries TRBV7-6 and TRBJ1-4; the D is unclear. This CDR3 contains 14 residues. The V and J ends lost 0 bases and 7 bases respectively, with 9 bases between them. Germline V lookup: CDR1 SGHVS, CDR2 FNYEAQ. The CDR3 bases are TGTGCCAGCAGCTTAGCGCCCGCTATTGAAAAACTGTTTTTT. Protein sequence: CASSLAPAIEKLFF.

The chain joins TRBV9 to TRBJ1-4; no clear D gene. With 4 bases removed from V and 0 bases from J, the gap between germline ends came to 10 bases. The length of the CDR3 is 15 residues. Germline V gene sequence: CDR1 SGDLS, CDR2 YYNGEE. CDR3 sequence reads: CASSTNAATNEKLFF. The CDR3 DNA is TGTGCCAGCAGCACTAACGCAGCAACTAATGAAAAACTGTTTTTT.

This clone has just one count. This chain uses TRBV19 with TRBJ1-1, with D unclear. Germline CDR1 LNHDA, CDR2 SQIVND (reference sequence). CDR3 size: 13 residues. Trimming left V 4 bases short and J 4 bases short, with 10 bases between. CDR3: CASSNNLGTEAFF. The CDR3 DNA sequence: TGTGCCAGTAGTAACAATCTTGGCACTGAAGCTTTCTTT.

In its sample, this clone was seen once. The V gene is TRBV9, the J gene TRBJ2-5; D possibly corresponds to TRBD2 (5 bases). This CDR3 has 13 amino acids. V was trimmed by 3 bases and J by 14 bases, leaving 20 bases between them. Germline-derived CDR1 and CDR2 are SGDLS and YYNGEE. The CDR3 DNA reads TGTGCCAGCAGCGCCGACCTACAGTCGGGGATTTACTTC. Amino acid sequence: CASSADLQSGIYF.

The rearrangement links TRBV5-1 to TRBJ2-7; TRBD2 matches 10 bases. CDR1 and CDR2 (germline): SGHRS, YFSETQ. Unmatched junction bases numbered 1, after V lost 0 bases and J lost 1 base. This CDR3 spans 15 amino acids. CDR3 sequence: CASSLALAGSYEQYF. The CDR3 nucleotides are TGCGCCAGCAGCTTGGCACTAGCGGGATCCTACGAGCAGTACTTC. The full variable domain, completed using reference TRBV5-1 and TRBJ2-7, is KAGVTQTPRYLIKTRGQQVTLSCSPISGHRSVSWYQQTPGQGLQFLFEYFSETQRNKGNFPGRFSGRQFSNSRSEMNVSTLELGDSALYLCASSLALAGSYEQYFGPGTRLTVT.